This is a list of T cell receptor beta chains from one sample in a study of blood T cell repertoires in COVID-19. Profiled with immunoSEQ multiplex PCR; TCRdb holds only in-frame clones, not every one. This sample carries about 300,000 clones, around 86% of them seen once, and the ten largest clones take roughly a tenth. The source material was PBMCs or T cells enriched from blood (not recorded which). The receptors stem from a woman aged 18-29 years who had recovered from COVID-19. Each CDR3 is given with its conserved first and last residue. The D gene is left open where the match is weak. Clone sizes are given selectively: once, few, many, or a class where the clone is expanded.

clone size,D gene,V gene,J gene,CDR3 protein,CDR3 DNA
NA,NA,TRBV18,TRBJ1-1,CASSPPPGLNTEAFF,TGTGCCAGCTCACCACCACCAGGGCTGAACACTGAAGCTTTCTTT
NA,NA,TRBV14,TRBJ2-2,CASSQATENTGELFF,TGTGCCAGCAGCCAAGCGACAGAGAACACCGGGGAGCTGTTTTTT
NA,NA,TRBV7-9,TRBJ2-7,CASSLAPPSTGYEQYF,TGTGCCAGCAGCTTAGCCCCACCCAGCACAGGCTACGAGCAGTACTTC
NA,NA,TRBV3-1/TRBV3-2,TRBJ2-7,CASSPGSFPYEQYF,TGTGCCAGCAGCCCCGGGAGCTTCCCCTACGAGCAGTACTTC
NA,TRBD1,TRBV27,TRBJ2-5,CASSGRQGRETQYF,TGTGCCAGCAGCGGTCGACAGGGAAGGGAGACCCAGTACTTC
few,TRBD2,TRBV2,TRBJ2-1,CASRGLAGLNEQFF,TGTGCCAGTAGGGGACTAGCGGGATTGAATGAGCAGTTCTTC
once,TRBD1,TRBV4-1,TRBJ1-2,CASSQGSGQAYGYTF,TGCGCCAGCAGCCAGGGATCCGGACAGGCCTATGGCTACACCTTC
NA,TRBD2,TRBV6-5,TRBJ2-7,CASSRTSGSEQYF,TGTGCCAGCAGTCGGACTAGCGGGAGCGAGCAGTACTTC
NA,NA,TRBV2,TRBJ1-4,CASSEMGQGGEKLFF,TGTGCCAGCAGTGAAATGGGCCAGGGCGGCGAAAAACTGTTTTTT
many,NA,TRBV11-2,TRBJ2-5,CASSPWGGGFQETQYF,TGTGCCAGCAGCCCCTGGGGAGGAGGGTTCCAAGAGACCCAGTACTTC
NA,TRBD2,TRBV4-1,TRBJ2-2,CASSQGRLAVLGTGELFF,TGCGCCAGCAGCCAAGGGAGACTAGCGGTCCTGGGCACCGGGGAGCTGTTTTTT
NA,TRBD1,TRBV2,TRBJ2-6,CASTEGAGGAVGANVLTF,TGTGCCAGCACCGAAGGCGCAGGGGGCGCGGTAGGGGCCAACGTCCTGACTTTC
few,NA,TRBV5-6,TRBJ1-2,CASSWTSGGGYTF,TGTGCCAGCAGCTGGACGAGCGGGGGAGGCTACACCTTC